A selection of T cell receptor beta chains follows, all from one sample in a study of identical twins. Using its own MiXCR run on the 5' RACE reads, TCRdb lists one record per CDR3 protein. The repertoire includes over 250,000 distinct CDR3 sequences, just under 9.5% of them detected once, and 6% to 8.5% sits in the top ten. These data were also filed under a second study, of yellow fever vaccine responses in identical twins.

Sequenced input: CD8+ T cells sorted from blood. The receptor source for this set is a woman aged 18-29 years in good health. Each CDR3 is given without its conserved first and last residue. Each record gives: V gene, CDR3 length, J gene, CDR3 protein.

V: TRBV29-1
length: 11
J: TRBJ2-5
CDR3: SVEGLAEETQY

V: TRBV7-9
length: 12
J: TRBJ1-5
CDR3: ASSHGQAGQPQH

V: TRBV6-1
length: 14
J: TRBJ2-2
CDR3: ASSLLAGGNTGELF

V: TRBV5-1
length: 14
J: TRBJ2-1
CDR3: ASSLSTDFSYNEQF

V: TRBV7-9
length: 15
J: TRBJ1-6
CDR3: ASSPTSLGGLNSPLH

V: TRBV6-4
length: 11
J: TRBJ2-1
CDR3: ATDGGDAGREF

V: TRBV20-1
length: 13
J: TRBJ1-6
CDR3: SAREAEGRNSPLH

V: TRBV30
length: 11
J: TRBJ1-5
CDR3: AWSSDVFQPQH

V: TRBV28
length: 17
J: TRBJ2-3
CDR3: ASRPSPGLAGGFTDTQY

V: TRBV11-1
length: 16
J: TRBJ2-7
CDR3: ASSSNRATSGRAYEQY

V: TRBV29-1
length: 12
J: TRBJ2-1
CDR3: SVPGPVSYNEQF

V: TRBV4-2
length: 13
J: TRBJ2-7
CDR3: ASSQERGLAAEQY

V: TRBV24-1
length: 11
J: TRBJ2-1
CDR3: ATSDSLNVGQF

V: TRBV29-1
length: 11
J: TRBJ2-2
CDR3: SAGTENTGELF

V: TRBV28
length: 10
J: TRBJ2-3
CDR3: ASSWISVAQY

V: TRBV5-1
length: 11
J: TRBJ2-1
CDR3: ASRGTNYNEQF

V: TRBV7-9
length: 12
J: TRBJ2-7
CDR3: ASSPAKGSYEQY

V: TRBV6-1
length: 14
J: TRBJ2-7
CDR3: ASSHLGGESSYEQY